The clone carrying this T cell receptor (beta chain) has more than one count but fewer than ten. Its target is unknown. The sample is drawn from a study of T cells after yellow fever vaccination. Points from the study as a whole: Peak timing came faster in the weaker secondary response, day 5 versus 15. Abundant bulk-derived clonotypes could contaminate FACS-sorted repertoires.

5'RACE template switching added a universal primer site and UMIs to TCR cDNA. A single record per CDR3 protein comes from TCRdb applying MiXCR to the 5' RACE reads. This sample has 360,000 or so distinct CDR3 sequences, with more than 9% found just once. V gave up 8 bases and J gave up 1 base, with 12 bases separating them. The CDR3 is 13 residues long. From germline, CDR1 is SGHRS and CDR2 YFSETQ. The specimen comprised PBMCs, sampled on the day of the first yellow fever vaccination. The sequence was collected from a man aged 18 to 29 who received the YFV17D yellow fever vaccine. V and J are TRBV5-1 and TRBJ1-2, with D hard to call. The CDR3 DNA is TGCGCCAGTCGGAGATCACTTAACTATGGCTACACCTTC. Protein: CASRRSLNYGYTF.